A selection of T cell receptor beta chains follows, all from one sample in a study of CD8+CD57+ T cells in acquired aplastic anemia. TCRdb recomputed calls from the reads with MiXCR, one row per CDR3 protein. The sample lists 180,000 or so distinct CDR3 sequences, 35% to 50% occurring once. Sequenced input: sorted CD4+, CD8+, or CD8+CD57+ T cells (not recorded which) from PBMCs. These receptor sequences come from a human donor in good health. The CDR3 runs from the conserved cysteine through the conserved F or W. The order of the fields is clone size, J gene, D gene, V gene, CDR3 DNA, CDR3 protein. A D gene is named only where the DNA matches it firmly. Some rows have no size entry. The others give once, few or many, or a class for an expanded clone.

clone_size: many
j_call: TRBJ1-2
d_call: TRBD1
v_call: TRBV20-1
cdr3_nt: TGCAGTGCTAGCGCCGGGACAGGGAGGGGGAACTATGGCTACACCTTC
cdr3_aa: CSASAGTGRGNYGYTF

clone_size: many
j_call: TRBJ2-3
d_call: NA
v_call: TRBV7-9
cdr3_nt: TGTGCCAGCAGCTTAGGAGGGTGGGGCACAGATACGCAGTATTTT
cdr3_aa: CASSLGGWGTDTQYF

clone_size: many
j_call: TRBJ2-6
d_call: NA
v_call: TRBV12-3/TRBV12-4
cdr3_nt: TGTGCCAGCAGTTTATTTTCTGGGGCCAACGTCCTGACTTTC
cdr3_aa: CASSLFSGANVLTF

clone_size: many
j_call: TRBJ2-1
d_call: NA
v_call: TRBV2
cdr3_nt: TGTGCCAGCAGTGGGATAGGCGCCTACAATGAGCAGTTCTTC
cdr3_aa: CASSGIGAYNEQFF

clone_size: NA
j_call: TRBJ2-5
d_call: NA
v_call: TRBV12-3/TRBV12-4
cdr3_nt: TGTGCCAGCAGTTTGGAGTCCTCAAGGACCCAGTACTTC
cdr3_aa: CASSLESSRTQYF

clone_size: many
j_call: TRBJ2-4
d_call: TRBD1
v_call: TRBV19
cdr3_nt: TGTGCCAGTACACAGGGGAAGGGACCTTTAGCCAAAAACATTCAGTACTTC
cdr3_aa: CASTQGKGPLAKNIQYF

clone_size: NA
j_call: TRBJ2-7
d_call: TRBD1
v_call: TRBV15
cdr3_nt: TGTGCCACCAGCAGAGATAAGGCCGGGACAGTCTACGAGCAGTACTTC
cdr3_aa: CATSRDKAGTVYEQYF

clone_size: many
j_call: TRBJ2-3
d_call: NA
v_call: TRBV4-2
cdr3_nt: TGTGCCAGCAGTAGTGGGGGCAGAGCCGATAGCACAGATACGCAGTATTTT
cdr3_aa: CASSSGGRADSTDTQYF

clone_size: many
j_call: TRBJ2-3
d_call: TRBD1
v_call: TRBV20-1
cdr3_nt: TGCAGTGCAAACAGGGGGTTGGGCACAGATACGCAGTATTTT
cdr3_aa: CSANRGLGTDTQYF

clone_size: NA
j_call: TRBJ1-2
d_call: NA
v_call: TRBV19
cdr3_nt: TGTGCCAGTAGTACCCTGGACAGCCGTTTCTCCTATGGCTACACCTTC
cdr3_aa: CASSTLDSRFSYGYTF

clone_size: few
j_call: TRBJ1-2
d_call: TRBD1
v_call: TRBV27
cdr3_nt: TGTGCCAGCAAAAAGCAATTAACCGGGACAGCCTATGGCTACACCTTC
cdr3_aa: CASKKQLTGTAYGYTF

clone_size: few
j_call: TRBJ1-6
d_call: NA
v_call: TRBV15
cdr3_nt: TGTGCCACCAGCAGAGATCTCCAGGGATATTCACCCCTCCACTTT
cdr3_aa: CATSRDLQGYSPLHF

clone_size: NA
j_call: TRBJ2-1
d_call: NA
v_call: TRBV7-8
cdr3_nt: TGTGCCAGCAGCTTAGGAGCTGACAATGAGCAGTTCTTC
cdr3_aa: CASSLGADNEQFF

clone_size: many
j_call: TRBJ2-6
d_call: TRBD1
v_call: TRBV19
cdr3_nt: TGTGCCAGTAGTATGGGACAGGGGGTGAAAGGGGCCAACGTCCTGACTTTC
cdr3_aa: CASSMGQGVKGANVLTF

clone_size: NA
j_call: TRBJ2-5
d_call: NA
v_call: TRBV6-5
cdr3_nt: TGTGCCAGCAGTAACCGGGACCGCCAGACCCAGTACTTC
cdr3_aa: CASSNRDRQTQYF